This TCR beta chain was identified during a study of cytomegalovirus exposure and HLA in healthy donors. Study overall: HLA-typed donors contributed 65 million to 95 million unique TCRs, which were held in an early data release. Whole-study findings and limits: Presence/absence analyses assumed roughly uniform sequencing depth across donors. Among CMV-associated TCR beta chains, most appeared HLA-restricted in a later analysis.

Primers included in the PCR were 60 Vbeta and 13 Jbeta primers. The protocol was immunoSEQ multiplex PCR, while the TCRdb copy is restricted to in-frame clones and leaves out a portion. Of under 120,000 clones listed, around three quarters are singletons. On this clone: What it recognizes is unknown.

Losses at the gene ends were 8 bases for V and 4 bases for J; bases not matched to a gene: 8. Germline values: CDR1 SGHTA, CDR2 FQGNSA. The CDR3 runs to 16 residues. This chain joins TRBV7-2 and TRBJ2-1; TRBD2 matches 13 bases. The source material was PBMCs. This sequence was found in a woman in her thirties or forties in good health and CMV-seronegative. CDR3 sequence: CASVPTSGRSYNEQFF. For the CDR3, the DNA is TGTGCCAGCGTTCCGACTAGCGGGAGGAGTTACAATGAGCAGTTCTTC.